The subject of this entry is one TCR beta chain. Its antigen target is currently unknown. No clone much larger than this one lies a single base away; base qualities are absent. This specimen comes from a study of T cell responses to AZD1222 COVID-19 vaccine (dated by TCRdb to the early 2020s). The study in broad terms: TCR sequencing was performed for over 230 trial participants, of whom 200 to 210 were given two doses of AZD1222 and around 25 were given two doses of MenACWY control vaccine. Enrollment into the trials was organized by age into subgroups of 18-55, 56-69 and 70-plus years, and those subgroups contained roughly 150, 30 and 60 TCR-sequenced participants, respectively. Results and caveats for the whole study, not just this receptor: Most participants were white British and females outnumbered males, and the authors suggested that clonal diversity may have been underestimated. The whole spike protein was spanned by vaccine-associated CD4 TCRs, and dominant responses were seen in regions 160-218 and 743-854. Conclusions about previously exposed vaccinees are limited because only six or seven AZD1222 recipients were SARS-CoV-2 seropositive at baseline. Spike-specific TCR breadth and depth rose significantly after two AZD1222 doses compared with day 0 and with MenACWY recipients. Epitopes outside the regions mutated in the B.1.351 and B.1.1.7 variants were reportedly recognized by nearly half of the unique spike-specific TCRs. No day 14 peak-response samples were available, so repertoires were characterized only after the peak T cell response. The 56-69-year group was small, and its depth increase did not reach significance, likely because of low power.

What the time point label conveys for this sample: about 28 days (+/-7) after the second vaccine dose. AZD1222 recipients whose second dose came at about 4 weeks and those whose second dose came at about 12 weeks were combined into one group, since spike-specific TCR depth and breadth did not differ between the two schedules. Samples from vaccinated people were obtained from the UK trials COV001 and COV002, which included a single-blind randomized controlled phase 2/3 trial of AZD1222 (ChAdOx1 nCoV-19) in healthy adults. Trial participant PBMC samples were collected at day 0 and day 28 after the second dose for TCRbeta chain sequencing. The CDR3 regions of human TCRbeta chains were subjected to immunosequencing. Per the original workflow: Repertoire TCRs were checked for matches against a reference library of SARS-CoV-2-specific TCRs that had been generated using the MIRA antigen-specificity platform. Breadth was defined as the fraction of unique TCRs that were SARS-CoV-2-associated. Depth was defined as the fraction of total T cells that were SARS-CoV-2-associated. Using the MIRA data, every spike-specific TCR was mapped to the spike region that the TCR reacted to and assigned to either a CD4 or a CD8 class. Log10-transformed breadth and depth values were compared by one-way ANOVA with Sidak's multiple comparisons tests. In its TCRdb copy, this immuneACCESS table keeps in-frame sequences only and misses some clones. Where compared with another copy, unresolved V genes explain less than half of these, and the others have no known cause. V and J calls and clone size are copied from that table; D and trimming were computed from the DNA. Within this sample are about 100,000 clones, with 90% to 95% of them counted one time only. The ten largest account for around 6.6% of the sample.

According to the germline V gene, CDR1 reads SNHLY and CDR2 reads FYNNEI. For this chain, trimming is 5 bases at the V end and 6 bases at the J end, and the number of junction bases without a gene match is 2. There are 13 amino acids in the CDR3, from cysteine to phenylalanine inclusive. Just the 39-base CDR3 DNA is kept, in frame starting at base 1. The chain is made from TRBV2 and TRBJ1-2; a stretch of 11 junction bases matches TRBD1. Material: peripheral blood, obtained 28 days after the second AZD1222 dose. The receptor's source is an adult who received the AZD1222 COVID-19 vaccine. CDR3 sequence: CASSRTGGNGYTF. The base sequence is TGTGCCAGCAGTCGGACAGGGGGCAATGGCTACACCTTC.